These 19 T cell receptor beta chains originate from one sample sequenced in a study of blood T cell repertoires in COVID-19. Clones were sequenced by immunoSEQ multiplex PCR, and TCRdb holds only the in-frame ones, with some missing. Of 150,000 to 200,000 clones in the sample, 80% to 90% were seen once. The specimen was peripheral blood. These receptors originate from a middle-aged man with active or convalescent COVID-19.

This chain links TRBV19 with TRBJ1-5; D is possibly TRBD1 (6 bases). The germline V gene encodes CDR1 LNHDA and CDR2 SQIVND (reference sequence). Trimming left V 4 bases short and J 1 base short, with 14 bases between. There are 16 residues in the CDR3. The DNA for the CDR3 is TGTGCCAGTAGTACAGGGGACCGAGGAAGCAATCAGCCCCAGCATTTT. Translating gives CASSTGDRGSNQPQHF.

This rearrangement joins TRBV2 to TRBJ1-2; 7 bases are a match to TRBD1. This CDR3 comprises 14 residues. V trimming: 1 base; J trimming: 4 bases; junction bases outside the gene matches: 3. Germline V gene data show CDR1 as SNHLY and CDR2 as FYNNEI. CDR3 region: CASSEEGQIYGYTF. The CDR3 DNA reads TGTGCCAGCAGTGAAGAGGGACAGATCTATGGCTACACCTTC.

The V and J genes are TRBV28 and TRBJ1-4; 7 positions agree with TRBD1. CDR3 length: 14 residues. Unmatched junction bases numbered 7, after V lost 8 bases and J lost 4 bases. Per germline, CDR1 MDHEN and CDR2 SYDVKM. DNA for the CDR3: TGTGCCAGCCGTCAGACAGGGATTAATGAAAAACTGTTTTTT. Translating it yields CASRQTGINEKLFF.

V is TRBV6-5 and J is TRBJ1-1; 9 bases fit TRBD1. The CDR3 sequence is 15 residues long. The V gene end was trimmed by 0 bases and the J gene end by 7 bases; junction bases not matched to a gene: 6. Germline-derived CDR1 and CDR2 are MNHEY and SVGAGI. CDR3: CASSYSTGGSREAFF. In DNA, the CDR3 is TGTGCCAGCAGTTACTCGACAGGGGGATCCCGTGAAGCTTTCTTT.

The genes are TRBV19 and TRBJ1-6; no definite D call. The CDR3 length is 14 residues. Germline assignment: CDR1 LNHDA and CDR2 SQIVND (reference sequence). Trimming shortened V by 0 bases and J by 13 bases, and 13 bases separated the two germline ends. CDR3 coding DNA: TGTGCCAGTAGTATAGACGACCTCGGGTCTCCCCTCCACTTT. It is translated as CASSIDDLGSPLHF.

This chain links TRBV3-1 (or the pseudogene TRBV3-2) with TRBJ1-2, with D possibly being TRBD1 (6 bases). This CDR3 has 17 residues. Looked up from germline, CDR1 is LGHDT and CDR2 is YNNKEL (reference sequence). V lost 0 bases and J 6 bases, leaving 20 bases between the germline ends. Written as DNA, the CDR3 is TGTGCCAGCAGCCAAGAGAGGTCCGGTGACAGGAAGCATGGCTACACCTTC. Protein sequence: CASSQERSGDRKHGYTF.

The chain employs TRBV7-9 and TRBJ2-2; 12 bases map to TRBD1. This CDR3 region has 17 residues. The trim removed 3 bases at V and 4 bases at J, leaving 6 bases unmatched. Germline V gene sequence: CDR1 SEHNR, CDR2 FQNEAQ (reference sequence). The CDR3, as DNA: TGTGCCAGCAGCTTCCGGAGGGACAGGGGGCGCACCGGGGAGCTGTTTTTT. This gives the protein CASSFRRDRGRTGELFF.

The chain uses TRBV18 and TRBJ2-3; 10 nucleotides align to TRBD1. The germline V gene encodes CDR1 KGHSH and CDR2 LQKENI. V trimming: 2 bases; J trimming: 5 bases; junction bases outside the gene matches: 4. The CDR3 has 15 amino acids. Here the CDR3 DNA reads TGTGCCAGCTCACCAGGGACAGGGGCAGGAGATACGCAGTATTTT. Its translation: CASSPGTGAGDTQYF.

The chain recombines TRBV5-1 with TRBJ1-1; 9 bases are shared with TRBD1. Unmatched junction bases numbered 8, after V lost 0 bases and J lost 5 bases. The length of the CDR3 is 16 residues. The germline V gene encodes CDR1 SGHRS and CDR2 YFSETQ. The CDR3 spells CASSLDRGRAGTEAFF. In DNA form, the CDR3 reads TGCGCCAGCAGCTTGGACAGGGGGCGGGCGGGGACTGAAGCTTTCTTT. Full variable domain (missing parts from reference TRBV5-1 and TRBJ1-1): KAGVTQTPRYLIKTRGQQVTLSCSPISGHRSVSWYQQTPGQGLQFLFEYFSETQRNKGNFPGRFSGRQFSNSRSEMNVSTLELGDSALYLCASSLDRGRAGTEAFFGQGTRLTVV.

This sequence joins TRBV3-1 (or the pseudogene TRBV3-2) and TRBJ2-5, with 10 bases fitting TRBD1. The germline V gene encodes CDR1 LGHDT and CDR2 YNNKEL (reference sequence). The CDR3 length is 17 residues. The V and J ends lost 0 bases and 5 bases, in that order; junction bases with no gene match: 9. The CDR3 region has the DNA TGTGCCAGCAGCCAAGACATCCGACAGGGGGCAGGGGAGACCCAGTACTTC. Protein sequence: CASSQDIRQGAGETQYF.

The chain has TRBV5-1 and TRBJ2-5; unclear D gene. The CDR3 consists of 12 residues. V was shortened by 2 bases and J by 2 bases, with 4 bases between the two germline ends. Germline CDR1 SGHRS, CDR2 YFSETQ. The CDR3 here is CASSFLQETQYF. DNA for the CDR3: TGCGCCAGCAGCTTCCTTCAAGAGACCCAGTACTTC.

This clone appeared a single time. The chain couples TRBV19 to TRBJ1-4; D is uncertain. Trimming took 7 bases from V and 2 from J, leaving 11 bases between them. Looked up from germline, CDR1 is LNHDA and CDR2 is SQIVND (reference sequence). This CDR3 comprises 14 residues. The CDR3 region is CASTLVLTNEKLFF. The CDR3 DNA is TGTGCCAGTACCCTCGTCTTGACTAATGAAAAACTGTTTTTT.

The CDR3 DNA sequence: TGTGCCAGCAGTTACCAGGGGGCGGTTAATAATTCACCCCTCCACTTT. Its translation is CASSYQGAVNNSPLHF. The chain uses TRBV6-6 and TRBJ1-6, with TRBD1 identical over 8 bases. CDR3 length equals 16 residues. Germline V gene lookup returns CDR1 MNHNY and CDR2 SVGAGI (reference sequence). With 2 bases clipped from V and 5 bases from J, the junction kept 5 bases outside the gene matches.

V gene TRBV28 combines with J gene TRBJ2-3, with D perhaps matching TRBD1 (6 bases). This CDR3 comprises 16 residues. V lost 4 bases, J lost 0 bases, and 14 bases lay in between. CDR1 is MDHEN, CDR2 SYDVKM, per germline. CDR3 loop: CASSYTDSSSTDTQYF. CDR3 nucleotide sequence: TGTGCCAGCAGTTACACGGACAGCTCTAGCACAGATACGCAGTATTTT.

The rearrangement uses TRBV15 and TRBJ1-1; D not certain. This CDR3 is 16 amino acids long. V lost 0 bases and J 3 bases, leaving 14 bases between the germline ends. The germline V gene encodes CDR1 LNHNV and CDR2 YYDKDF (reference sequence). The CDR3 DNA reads TGTGCCACCAGCAGAGATCCCGGCGGGGTTTACACTGAAGCTTTCTTT. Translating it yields CATSRDPGGVYTEAFF. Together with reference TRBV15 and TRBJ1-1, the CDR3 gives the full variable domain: DAMVIQNPRYQVTQFGKPVTLSCSQTLNHNVMYWYQQKSSQAPKLLFHYYDKDFNNEADTPDNFQSRRPNTSFCFLDIRSPGLGDTAMYLCATSRDPGGVYTEAFFGQGTRLTVV.

The chain's CDR3 is CASSLTSNYGYTF. As DNA, the CDR3 is TGTGCCAGTAGTTTGACATCTAACTATGGCTACACCTTC. The chain uses TRBV19 and TRBJ1-2; D uncertain. The CDR3 sequence is 13 residues long. CDR1 and CDR2 (germline): LNHDA, SQIVND (reference sequence). Trimming removed 5 bases from V and 0 bases from J, with 7 bases in between.

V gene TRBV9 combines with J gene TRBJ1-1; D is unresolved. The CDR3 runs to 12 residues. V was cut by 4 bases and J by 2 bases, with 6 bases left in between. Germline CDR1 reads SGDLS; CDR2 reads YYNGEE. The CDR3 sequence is CASSPVNTEAFF. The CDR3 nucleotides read TGTGCCAGCAGCCCCGTAAACACTGAAGCTTTCTTT.

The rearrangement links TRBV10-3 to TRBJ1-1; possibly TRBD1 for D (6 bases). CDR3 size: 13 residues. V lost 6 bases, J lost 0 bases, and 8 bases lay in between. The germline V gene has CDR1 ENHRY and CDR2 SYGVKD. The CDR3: CAIRDSMNTEAFF. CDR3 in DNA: TGTGCCATCAGGGACAGTATGAACACTGAAGCTTTCTTT.

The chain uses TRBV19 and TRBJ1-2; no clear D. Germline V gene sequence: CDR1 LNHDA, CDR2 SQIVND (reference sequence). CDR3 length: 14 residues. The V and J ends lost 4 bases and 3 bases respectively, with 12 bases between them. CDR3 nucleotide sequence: TGTGCCAGTAGTACGTCTGGGAGGGACTATGGCTACACCTTC. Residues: CASSTSGRDYGYTF.